Detailed here is one T cell receptor (beta chain). The data derive from a study of blood T cell repertoires in COVID-19. Profiled with immunoSEQ multiplex PCR; TCRdb holds only in-frame clones, not every one. In the table there are around 120,000 clones, about 90% of which are singletons. CDR1 SGHDT and CDR2 YYEEEE come from the germline V gene. The V gene end was trimmed by 3 bases and the J gene end by 0 bases; junction bases not matched to a gene: 6. CDR3 length equals 16 residues. The V and J genes are TRBV5-6 and TRBJ1-5; 7 bases are a match to TRBD1. The specimen was peripheral blood. The clonotype originates from a woman in her 70s with acute or convalescent COVID-19. The CDR3 DNA sequence: TGTGCCAGCAGCTATTACGGGACAGTTAGCAATCAGCCCCAGCATTTT. Its translation is CASSYYGTVSNQPQHF.